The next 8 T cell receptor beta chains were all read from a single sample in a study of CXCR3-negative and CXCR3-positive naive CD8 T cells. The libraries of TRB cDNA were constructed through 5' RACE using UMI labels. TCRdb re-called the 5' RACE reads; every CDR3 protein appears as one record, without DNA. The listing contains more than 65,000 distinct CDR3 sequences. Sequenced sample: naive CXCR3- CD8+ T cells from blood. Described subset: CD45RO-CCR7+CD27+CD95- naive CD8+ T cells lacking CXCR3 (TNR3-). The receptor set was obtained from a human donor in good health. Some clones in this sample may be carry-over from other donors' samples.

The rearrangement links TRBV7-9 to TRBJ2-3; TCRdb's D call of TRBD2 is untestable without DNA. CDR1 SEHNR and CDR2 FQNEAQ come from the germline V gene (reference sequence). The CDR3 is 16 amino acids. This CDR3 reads CASSASGGLFGDTQYF.

This chain's CDR3 is CSVFGTGLQDTQYF. The chain joins TRBV29-1 to TRBJ2-3; TCRdb outputs TRBD1, but without DNA this stays unchecked. Germline V gene lookup returns CDR1 SQVTM and CDR2 ANQGSEA. The CDR3 is 14 amino acids.

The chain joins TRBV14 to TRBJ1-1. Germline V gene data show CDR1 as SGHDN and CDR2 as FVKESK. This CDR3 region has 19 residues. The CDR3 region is CASSQDLRNRNPMNTEAFF.

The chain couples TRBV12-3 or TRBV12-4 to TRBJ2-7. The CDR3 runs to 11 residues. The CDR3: CASRDMDEQYF.

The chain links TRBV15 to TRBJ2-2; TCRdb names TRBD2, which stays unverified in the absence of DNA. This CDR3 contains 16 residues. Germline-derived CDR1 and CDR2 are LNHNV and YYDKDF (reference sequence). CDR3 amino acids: CATSGRTSGDTGELFF.

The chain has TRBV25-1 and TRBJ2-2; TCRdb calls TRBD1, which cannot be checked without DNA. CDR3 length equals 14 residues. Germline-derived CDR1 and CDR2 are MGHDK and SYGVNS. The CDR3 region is CASSEWAGTGELFF.

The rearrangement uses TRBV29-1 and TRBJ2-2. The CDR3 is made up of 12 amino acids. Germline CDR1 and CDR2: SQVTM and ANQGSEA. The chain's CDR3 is CSVGQNTGELFF.

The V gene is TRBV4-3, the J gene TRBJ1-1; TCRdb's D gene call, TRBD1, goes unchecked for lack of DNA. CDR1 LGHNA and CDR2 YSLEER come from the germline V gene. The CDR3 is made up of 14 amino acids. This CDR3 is CASSQDRDVGEAFF.